The rows below give T cell receptor beta chains drawn from one sample of a study of T cell responses to AZD1222 COVID-19 vaccine. The table came from immunoSEQ multiplex PCR; TCRdb's copy has only in-frame clones and leaves some out. The data contain about 42,000 clones, roughly 88% of them seen just once; the ten biggest clones take up 15% to 20%. The sequenced sample was peripheral blood, obtained 28 days after the second AZD1222 dose. The receptors come from an adult who received the AZD1222 COVID-19 vaccine. Each CDR3 is given without its conserved first and last residue. A D gene is named only where the DNA matches it firmly.

D gene: .; V gene: TRBV14; CDR3 protein: ASSQQGPYYGYT
D gene: .; V gene: TRBV7-2; CDR3 protein: ASSSRDGVVTQY
D gene: TRBD1; V gene: TRBV18; CDR3 protein: ASSPQQGAIDTQY
D gene: TRBD1; V gene: TRBV5-1; CDR3 protein: ASRPGQGQGYT
D gene: .; V gene: TRBV19; CDR3 protein: ASSVSGTGANNEQF
D gene: TRBD1; V gene: TRBV9; CDR3 protein: ASSVVGTGADGYT
D gene: .; V gene: TRBV19; CDR3 protein: ASSYVLLGEQY
D gene: TRBD1; V gene: TRBV7-6; CDR3 protein: ASSLTERTGGTNYGYT
D gene: .; V gene: TRBV5-4; CDR3 protein: ASSLESGRGYT
D gene: TRBD1; V gene: TRBV4-2; CDR3 protein: ASSYRQGYGNTIY
D gene: .; V gene: TRBV29-1; CDR3 protein: SVEDRGAHEQY
D gene: .; V gene: TRBV24-1; CDR3 protein: ATKLGGGDTGELF
D gene: .; V gene: TRBV4-1; CDR3 protein: ASSQVAGNQPQH
D gene: .; V gene: TRBV9; CDR3 protein: ASSARGNSPLH
D gene: .; V gene: TRBV5-1; CDR3 protein: ASSLSQPLYGYT
D gene: .; V gene: TRBV5-1; CDR3 protein: ASSPYGRTGGETQY
D gene: .; V gene: TRBV9; CDR3 protein: ASRPRGADSPLH
D gene: TRBD1; V gene: TRBV5-1; CDR3 protein: ASSLWDRGSTDTQY
D gene: .; V gene: TRBV5-6; CDR3 protein: ASSLGRPGNQPQH
D gene: .; V gene: TRBV7-2; CDR3 protein: ASSSNAGSGNTIY
D gene: .; V gene: TRBV28; CDR3 protein: ASRVGPPRPIGNQPQH
D gene: .; V gene: TRBV11-2; CDR3 protein: ASSLELASSYNSPLH
D gene: .; V gene: TRBV12-3/TRBV12-4; CDR3 protein: ASSSQGHTEAF
D gene: .; V gene: TRBV12-5; CDR3 protein: ASGYSQPPETQY
D gene: .; V gene: TRBV5-6; CDR3 protein: ASSLGRNYGYT
D gene: .; V gene: TRBV2; CDR3 protein: ASSGWVAPGNTIY
D gene: .; V gene: TRBV4-2; CDR3 protein: ASSQRLLTTDTQY
D gene: TRBD1; V gene: TRBV7-3; CDR3 protein: ASSPQGSPGEQY
D gene: TRBD1; V gene: TRBV19; CDR3 protein: ASTDREIQPQH
D gene: .; V gene: TRBV30; CDR3 protein: AWSEQFYEQY
D gene: .; V gene: TRBV7-9; CDR3 protein: ASSPWTAYGYT
D gene: .; V gene: TRBV7-2; CDR3 protein: ASSLRTVNTEAF
D gene: .; V gene: TRBV2; CDR3 protein: ASSEEGSPLH
D gene: .; V gene: TRBV11-2; CDR3 protein: ASSLGHLSNQPQH
D gene: .; V gene: TRBV3-1/TRBV3-2; CDR3 protein: ASSQIRDTEQY
D gene: .; V gene: TRBV28; CDR3 protein: ASSTNQPQH
D gene: .; V gene: TRBV6-1; CDR3 protein: ASSEVRVSGNYGYT
D gene: .; V gene: TRBV9; CDR3 protein: ASSVAAGRSNYGYT
D gene: .; V gene: TRBV27; CDR3 protein: ASHSFKGADTQY
D gene: TRBD2; V gene: TRBV2; CDR3 protein: ASRHKKLTSGVGYEQY
D gene: .; V gene: TRBV11-3; CDR3 protein: ASSLVASAGYNEQF
D gene: .; V gene: TRBV3-1/TRBV3-2; CDR3 protein: ASSPGVHEQY
D gene: .; V gene: TRBV9; CDR3 protein: ASSPQGRAYEQY
D gene: .; V gene: TRBV7-9; CDR3 protein: ASSSDYYEQY
D gene: .; V gene: TRBV5-1; CDR3 protein: ASSLGRGGDTEAF
D gene: .; V gene: TRBV4-2; CDR3 protein: ASSQEGGNYGYT
D gene: .; V gene: TRBV19; CDR3 protein: ATKGGSHQPQH
D gene: .; V gene: TRBV5-6; CDR3 protein: ASSLVAFDTGELF
D gene: TRBD2; V gene: TRBV5-1; CDR3 protein: ASSLWRGSGGYNEQF
D gene: .; V gene: TRBV3-1/TRBV3-2; CDR3 protein: ASSQVQTGSIGYT
D gene: .; V gene: TRBV6-5; CDR3 protein: ASSYSHTEAF
D gene: .; V gene: TRBV7-9; CDR3 protein: ASSTMGSYNEQF
D gene: TRBD2; V gene: TRBV6-5; CDR3 protein: ASGVLAGTGELF
D gene: TRBD2; V gene: TRBV5-4; CDR3 protein: ASSEYGTSGGLGTDTQY
D gene: TRBD1; V gene: TRBV19; CDR3 protein: ASSISGQANQPQH
D gene: .; V gene: TRBV30; CDR3 protein: AWGGDANEKLF
D gene: .; V gene: TRBV29-1; CDR3 protein: SGVTGPNTEAF
D gene: .; V gene: TRBV28; CDR3 protein: ASSLSLVGGNGYT
D gene: TRBD1; V gene: TRBV5-6; CDR3 protein: ASSPDRKINYGYT